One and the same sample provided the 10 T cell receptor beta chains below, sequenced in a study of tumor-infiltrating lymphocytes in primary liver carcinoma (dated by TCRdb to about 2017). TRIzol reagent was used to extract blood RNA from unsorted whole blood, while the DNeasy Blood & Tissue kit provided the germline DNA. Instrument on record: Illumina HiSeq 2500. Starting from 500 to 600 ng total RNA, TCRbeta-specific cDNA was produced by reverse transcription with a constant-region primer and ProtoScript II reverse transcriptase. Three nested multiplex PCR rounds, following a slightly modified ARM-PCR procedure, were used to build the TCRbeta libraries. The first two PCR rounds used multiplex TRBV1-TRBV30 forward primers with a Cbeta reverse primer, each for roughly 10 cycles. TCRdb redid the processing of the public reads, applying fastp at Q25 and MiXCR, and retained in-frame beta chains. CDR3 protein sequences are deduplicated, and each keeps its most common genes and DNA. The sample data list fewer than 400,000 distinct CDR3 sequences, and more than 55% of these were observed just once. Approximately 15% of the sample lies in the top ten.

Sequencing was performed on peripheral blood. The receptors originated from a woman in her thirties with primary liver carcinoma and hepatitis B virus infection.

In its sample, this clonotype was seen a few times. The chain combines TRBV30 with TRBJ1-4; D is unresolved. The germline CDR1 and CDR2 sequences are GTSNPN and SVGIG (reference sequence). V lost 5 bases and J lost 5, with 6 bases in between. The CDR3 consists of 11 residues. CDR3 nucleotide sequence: TGTGCCTGGGATAAGAATGAAAAACTGTTTTTT. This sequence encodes CAWDKNEKLFF.

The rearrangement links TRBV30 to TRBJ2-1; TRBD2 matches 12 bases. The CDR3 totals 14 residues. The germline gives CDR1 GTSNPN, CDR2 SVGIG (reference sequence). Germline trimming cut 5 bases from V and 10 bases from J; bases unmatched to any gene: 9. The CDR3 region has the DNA TGTGCCTGGGACCTAGCGGGAGGGCCCTGGGAGCAGTTCTTC. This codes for CAWDLAGGPWEQFF.

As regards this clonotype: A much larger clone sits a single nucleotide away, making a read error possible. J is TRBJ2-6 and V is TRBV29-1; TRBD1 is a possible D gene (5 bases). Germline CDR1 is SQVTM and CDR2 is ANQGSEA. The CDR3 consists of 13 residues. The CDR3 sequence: CSVGFTGANVLIF. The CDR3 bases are TGCAGCGTTGGTTTTACTGGGGCCAACGTCCTGATTTTC.

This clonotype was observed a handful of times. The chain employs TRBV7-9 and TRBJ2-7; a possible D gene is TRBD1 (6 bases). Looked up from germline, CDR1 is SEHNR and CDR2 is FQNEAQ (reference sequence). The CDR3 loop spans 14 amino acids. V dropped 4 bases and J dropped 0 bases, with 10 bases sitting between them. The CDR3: CASSSSGHSYEQYF. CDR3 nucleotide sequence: TGTGCCAGCAGCTCCTCGGGACACTCCTACGAGCAGTACTTC. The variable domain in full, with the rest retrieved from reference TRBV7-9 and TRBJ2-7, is DTGVSQNPRHKITKRGQNVTFRCDPISEHNRLYWYRQTLGQGPEFLTYFQNEAQLEKSRLLSDRFSAERPKGSFSTLEIQRTEQGDSAMYLCASSSSGHSYEQYFGPGTRLTVT.

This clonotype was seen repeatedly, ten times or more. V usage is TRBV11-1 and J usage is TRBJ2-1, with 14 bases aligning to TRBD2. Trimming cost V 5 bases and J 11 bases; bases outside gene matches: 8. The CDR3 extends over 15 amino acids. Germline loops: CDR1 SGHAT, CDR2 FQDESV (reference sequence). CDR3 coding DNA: TGTGCCAGCAGCCACGGGACTAGCGGGAGTAATCAGCAGTTCTTC. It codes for CASSHGTSGSNQQFF.

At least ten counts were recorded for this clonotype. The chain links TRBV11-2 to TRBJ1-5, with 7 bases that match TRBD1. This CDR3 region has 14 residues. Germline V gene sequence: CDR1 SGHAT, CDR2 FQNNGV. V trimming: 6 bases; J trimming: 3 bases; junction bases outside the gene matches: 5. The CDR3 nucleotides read TGTGCCAGCAGTCTGGACAGGTCCAATCAGCCCCAGCATTTT. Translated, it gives CASSLDRSNQPQHF.

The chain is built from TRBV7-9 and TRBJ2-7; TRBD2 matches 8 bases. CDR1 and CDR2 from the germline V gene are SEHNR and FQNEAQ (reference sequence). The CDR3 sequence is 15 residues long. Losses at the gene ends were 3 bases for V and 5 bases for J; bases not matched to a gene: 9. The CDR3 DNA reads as TGTGCCAGCAGCTTGGACCGGACTAGCACCGACGAGCAGTACTTC. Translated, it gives CASSLDRTSTDEQYF.

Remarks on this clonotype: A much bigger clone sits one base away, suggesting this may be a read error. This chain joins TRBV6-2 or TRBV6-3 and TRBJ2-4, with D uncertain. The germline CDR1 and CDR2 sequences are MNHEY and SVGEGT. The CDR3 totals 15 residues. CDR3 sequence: CTSSSPRLAKNIQYF. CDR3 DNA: TGTACCAGCAGTTCCCCGAGGCTAGCCAAAAACATTCAGTACTTC.

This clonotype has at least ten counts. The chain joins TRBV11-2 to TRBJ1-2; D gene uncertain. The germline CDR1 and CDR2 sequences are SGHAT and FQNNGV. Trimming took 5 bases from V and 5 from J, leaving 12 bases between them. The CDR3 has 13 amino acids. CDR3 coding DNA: TGTGCCAGCAGCCTCGGACGACTGTATGGCTACACCTTC. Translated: CASSLGRLYGYTF.

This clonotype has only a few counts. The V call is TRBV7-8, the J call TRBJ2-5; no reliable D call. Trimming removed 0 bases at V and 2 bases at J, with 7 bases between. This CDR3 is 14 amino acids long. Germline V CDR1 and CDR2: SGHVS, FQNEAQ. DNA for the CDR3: TGTGCCAGCAGCTTAGCGTTGGGTCAAGAGACCCAGTACTTC. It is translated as CASSLALGQETQYF.